The T cell receptor (beta chain) described here comes from a study of T cell repertoires in cytomegalovirus infection (dated by TCRdb to about 2019). Turning to the overall study: Donor HLA type was relevant to the analysis, because carriage of CMV infection together with the matching HLA type was indicated by public TCR beta signatures.

CDR1 is given as LNHDA and CDR2 as SQIVND, both from the germline V gene (reference sequence). The trim is 5 bases for V and 6 bases for J, with a gap of 22 bases between the germline ends. The CDR3 spans 16 residues, from the cysteine through the phenylalanine. Only the CDR3 DNA stays, 48 bases, in frame from base 1. This clonotype occurred a few times. Its antigen has not been determined. Per-base quality was not reported, and no clone a single base away is much larger than it. The study at large found these results: Carriers of CMV infection plus the relevant HLA type were discriminated by the cumulative frequency of public TCR beta family members in the study cohort and in an independent roughly 350-donor cohort. The ex vivo response was dominated by HLA-C-restricted CMV-specific TCR beta clonotypes, which also provided the single most frequent clonotype in two of eight donors.

Sequencing relied on an Illumina HiSeq 1500. The public reads were run again by TCRdb, first through fastp at Q25 and then through MiXCR, and only productive beta chains were kept. Merged by CDR3 protein, the rows form single entries marked with the most common genes and DNA. This sample lists hundreds of thousands of distinct CDR3 sequences; around 32% were detected once. The ten largest clones add up to roughly 13% of the sample. The sequence links TRBV19 to TRBJ1-2; the D segment cannot be called with confidence. What was sequenced was PBMCs. This clonotype was sampled from a human donor in good health (CMV status not recorded). Some clones in this sample may be carry-over from other donors' samples. CDR3 protein: CASSALGGGPVDGYTF. The DNA sequence reads TGTGCCAGTAGTGCGCTGGGAGGCGGCCCGGTAGATGGCTACACCTTC.